This entry is about one TCR beta chain. These data are taken from a study of T cell responses to AZD1222 COVID-19 vaccine. The CDR3 has 13 residues. V was cut by 1 base and J by 8 bases, with 9 bases left in between. Generated by immunoSEQ multiplex PCR, the TCRdb table keeps only in-frame clones and is missing some. The sample holds around 180,000 clones, more than 80% seen once. This specimen consisted of peripheral blood, obtained on day 0 of AZD1222 vaccination. The receptor comes from an adult in good health. The chain is built from TRBV12-3 or TRBV12-4 and TRBJ1-5; D is ambiguous. CDR3 protein: CASSLGEAEPQHF. CDR3 coding DNA: TGTGCCAGCAGTTTAGGGGAAGCGGAGCCCCAGCATTTT.